This TCR beta chain was documented in a study of metastatic and nonmetastatic thyroid tumors (dated by TCRdb to about 2020). Notes on the research overall: Repertoires from peripheral blood and from tumor or nodule tissue samples of malignant and benign thyroid patients were compared.

Libraries were prepared through PCR. TCRdb shows the sequencer as Illumina HiSeq 4000. High-throughput sequencing was used to profile the CDR3 region of the TCR beta-chain in every patient. The paper's processing steps were these. Drawing on CDR3 differences between clinicopathological groups, the researchers built a classifier meant to tell apart patients with distant-metastatic papillary thyroid cancer. Repertoire diversity was assessed with the Shannon index, and tumor-blood repertoire similarity with the Morisita-Horn index. In-frame beta chains were kept once TCRdb had trimmed the public reads at Q25 with fastp and called clones with MiXCR. TCRdb's processing, not the authors' own work, is the source of the V and J calls. The sample table holds 20,000 to 30,000 clones, of which approximately 13% were seen once. Together, the top ten hold nearly 5% of the sample. On the study overall, not on this receptor specifically: TCR beta diversity was reported as significantly higher in malignant tumors than in benign nodules, in both blood and tumor samples.

As to this clone: Its antigen is unknown. Base qualities are not at hand, and no much larger clone is one base apart.

None of the patients had been given any treatment before thyroid surgery. Using T-cell receptor beta sequencing, the researchers looked back retrospectively at clinical samples from patients, gathered between the early 2010s and the late 2010s. Sequencing was performed on blood. The sequence was collected from a female donor with papillary thyroid cancer or a benign thyroid nodule (not recorded which). Some clones in this sample may be carry-over from other donors' samples.

This receptor has the CDR3 CASTQTAYTGELFF. The DNA sequence follows: TGTGCCAGCACCCAAACAGCTTACACCGGGGAGCTGTTTTTT. The V and J segments used are TRBV7-8 and TRBJ2-2; the D gene is not confidently resolved. The CDR3 starts with the cysteine, ends with the phenylalanine, and has 14 residues. The CDR3 DNA has 42 bases and is translated from base 1. Trimming at the junction amounts to 7 bases on V and 3 bases on J, and the germline ends lie 12 bases apart. The germline V gene gives CDR1 as SGHVS and CDR2 as FQNEAQ.